This T cell receptor beta chain was recovered during a study of cytomegalovirus exposure and HLA in healthy donors. Some clones are missing from TCRdb's copy, which holds only in-frame ones; the method was immunoSEQ multiplex PCR. The table includes 330,000 or so clones, more than 80% detected once. The V segment lost 5 bases and the J segment 8 bases; nucleotides outside the gene matches: 6. The CDR3 spans 14 residues. Germline V gene data show CDR1 as SGHAT and CDR2 as FQDESV (reference sequence). This TCR came from a woman between 18 and 30 years old in good health and CMV-seronegative. The rearrangement uses TRBV11-1 and TRBJ1-4; 9 bases agree with TRBD1. Sequencing was done on a sample of PBMCs. In nucleotides, the CDR3 is TGTGCCAGCAGCCTCCGGGACAGGGACGAAAAACTGTTTTTT. It codes for CASSLRDRDEKLFF.